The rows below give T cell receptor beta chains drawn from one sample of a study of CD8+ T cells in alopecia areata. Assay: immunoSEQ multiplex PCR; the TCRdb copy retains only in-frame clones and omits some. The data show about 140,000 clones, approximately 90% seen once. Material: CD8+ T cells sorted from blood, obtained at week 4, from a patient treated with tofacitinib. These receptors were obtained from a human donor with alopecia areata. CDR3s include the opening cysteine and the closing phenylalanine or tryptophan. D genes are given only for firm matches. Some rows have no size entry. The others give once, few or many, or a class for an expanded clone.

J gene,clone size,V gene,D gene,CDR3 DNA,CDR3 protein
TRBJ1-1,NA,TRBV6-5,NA,TGTGCCAGCAGTTACGGGGGTCTGAACACTGAAGCTTTCTTT,CASSYGGLNTEAFF
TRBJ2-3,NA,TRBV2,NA,TGTGCCAGCAGTGATGGAGGGGACAACACAGATACGCAGTATTTT,CASSDGGDNTDTQYF
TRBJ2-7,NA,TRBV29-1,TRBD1,TGCAGCGCTCAAGGGGGCGGCACGGGCTACGAGCAGTACTTC,CSAQGGGTGYEQYF
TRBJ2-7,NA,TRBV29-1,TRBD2,TGCAGCGTCCGCGGGGGAGGGGAAGCCTACGAGCAGTACTTC,CSVRGGGEAYEQYF
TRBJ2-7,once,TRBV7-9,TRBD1,TGTGCCAGCAGCTTAGCACGGACAGGGGTCGACGAGCAGTACTTC,CASSLARTGVDEQYF
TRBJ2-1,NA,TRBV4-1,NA,TGCGCCAGCAGCGGATACAATGAGCAGTTCTTC,CASSGYNEQFF
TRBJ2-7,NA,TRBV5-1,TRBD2,TGCGCCAGCAGGAGGGAGGGAGAAATTCCCGAGCAGTACTTC,CASRREGEIPEQYF
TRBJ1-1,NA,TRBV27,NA,TGTGCCAGCAGCCGTGGGGGCCTGGGCACTGAAGCTTTCTTT,CASSRGGLGTEAFF
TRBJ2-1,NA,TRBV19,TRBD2,TGTGCCAGTACCCCACTAGCGGGACCCTACAATGAGCAGTTCTTC,CASTPLAGPYNEQFF
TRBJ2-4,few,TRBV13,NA,TGTGCCAGCAGCCCCCCGGGCAGACAGTTAGCCAAAAACATTCAGTACTTC,CASSPPGRQLAKNIQYF
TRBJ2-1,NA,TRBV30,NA,TGTGCCTGGACCAGGGACATGAAAGAGCAGTTCTTC,CAWTRDMKEQFF
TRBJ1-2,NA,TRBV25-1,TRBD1,TGTGCCAGCAGTGAATTAGGACAGGGGAATTGGTATGGCTACACCTTC,CASSELGQGNWYGYTF
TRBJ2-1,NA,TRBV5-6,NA,TGTGCCAGCAGCCCAGGAGGTGGTGAGCAGTTCTTC,CASSPGGGEQFF
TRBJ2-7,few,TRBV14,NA,TGTGCCAGCAGTTGGACAGGGACTAGCGAGCAGTACTTC,CASSWTGTSEQYF
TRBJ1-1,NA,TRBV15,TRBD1,TGTGCCACCAGCAGAGACTCCGTTTGGACAGGGGACACTGAAGCTTTCTTT,CATSRDSVWTGDTEAFF
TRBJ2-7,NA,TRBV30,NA,TGTGCCTGCTCCCAAGGCAGTCAGTCCTACGAGCAGTACTTC,CACSQGSQSYEQYF
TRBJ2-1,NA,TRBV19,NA,TGTGCCAGTAGTATAGTGGGCGGAAACTCCTACAATGAGCAGTTCTTC,CASSIVGGNSYNEQFF
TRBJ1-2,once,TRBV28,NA,TGTGCCAGCAGTTTAGAGGGGGGCGGCTACACCTTC,CASSLEGGGYTF
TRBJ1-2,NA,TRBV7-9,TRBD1,TGTGCCAGCAGCTCCGCGTTGGCGGCAGGGGGCAACTATGGCTACACCTTC,CASSSALAAGGNYGYTF
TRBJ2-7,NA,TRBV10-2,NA,TGCGCCAGCAGTGACAGCCAGAAAAACTACGAGCAGTACTTC,CASSDSQKNYEQYF
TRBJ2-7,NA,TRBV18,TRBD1,TGTGCCAGCTCACCCTGGACAGGGGATGACGAGCAGTACTTC,CASSPWTGDDEQYF
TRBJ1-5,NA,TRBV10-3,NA,TGTGCCATCAGTGAGTCGATGGGGCCCGGGGGAAGAATCAATCAGCCCCAGCATTTT,CAISESMGPGGRINQPQHF
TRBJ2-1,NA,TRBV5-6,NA,TGTGCCAGCAGCTTGAATCCAGTCGGAAATGAGCAGTTCTTC,CASSLNPVGNEQFF
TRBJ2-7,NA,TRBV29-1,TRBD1,TGCAGCGTTACTTTACAGGGGGCTATCTACGAGCAGTACTTC,CSVTLQGAIYEQYF
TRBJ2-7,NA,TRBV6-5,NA,TGTGCCAGCACCTTGGACGGAGCTTCCTACGAGCAGTACTTC,CASTLDGASYEQYF
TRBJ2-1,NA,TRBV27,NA,TGTGCCAGCACCTCGCGTGAGCAGTTCTTC,CASTSREQFF
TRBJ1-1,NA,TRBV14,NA,TGTGCCAGCAGCCCGGTTGGCCCTGAAGCTTTCTTT,CASSPVGPEAFF
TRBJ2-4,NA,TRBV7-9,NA,TGTGCCAGCAGCTTGGGGGGACCCGCGAGCTCCTTGAGAAGGTTC,CASSLGGPASSLRRF
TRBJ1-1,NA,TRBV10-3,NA,TGTGCCATCAGTGAGGCCAGTCCGAACACTGAAGCTTTCTTT,CAISEASPNTEAFF
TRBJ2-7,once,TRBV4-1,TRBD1,TGCGCCAGCAGCCAAGGGACAGGGCTCTACGAGCAGTACTTC,CASSQGTGLYEQYF
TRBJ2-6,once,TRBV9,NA,TGTGCCAGCAGCGTTACGCAGCGCTCTGGGGCCAACGTCCTGACTTTC,CASSVTQRSGANVLTF
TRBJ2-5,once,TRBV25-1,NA,TGTGCCAGCAGTGAAGAGACCCAGTACTTC,CASSEETQYF
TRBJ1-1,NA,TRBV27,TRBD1,TGTGCCAGCATAATGGTTAGGACAGGGGGGAACACTGAAGCTTTCTTT,CASIMVRTGGNTEAFF
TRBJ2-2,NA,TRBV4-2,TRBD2,TGTGCCAGCAGCCAAGCGGGACTAGAGGGAGTTGTTTGGTATTCCAACACCGGGGAGCTGTTTTTT,CASSQAGLEGVVWYSNTGELFF
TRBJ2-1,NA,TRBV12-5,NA,TGTGCTAGTGGTTTGGGGAACAATGAGCGGTTCTTC,CASGLGNNERFF